What follows are 3 T cell receptor beta chains derived from one specimen sequenced in a study of blood T cells in healthy people across ages. PCR was performed a second time for about 6 to 12 cycles using a sample-barcoded 5' primer and a J-beta primer mix. TCRdb re-analysed the 5' RACE reads in MiXCR, keeping a single row per CDR3 protein. The sample comprises hundreds of thousands of distinct CDR3 sequences, 46% of which are singletons, and 18% rests with the top ten. Material for sequencing was blood. These TCRs come from a man aged 80 or over in good health.

This clonotype occurred a few times. The gene calls are TRBV6-2 or TRBV6-3 and TRBJ2-7; 10 nucleotides line up with TRBD2. The V gene's germline CDR1 is MNHEY and CDR2 SVGEGT. V lost 7 bases, J lost 7 bases, and 10 bases stayed unmatched. This CDR3 region has 14 residues. CDR3 DNA: TGTGCCAGCAACTGGAGCGGGAGGGACGGTGAGCAGTACTTC. This sequence encodes CASNWSGRDGEQYF.

V usage is TRBV13 and J usage is TRBJ1-2; D is unresolved. The CDR3 extends over 16 amino acids. With 2 bases removed from V and 8 bases from J, the gap between germline ends came to 21 bases. Germline CDR1 is PRHDT and CDR2 is FYEKMQ (reference sequence). CDR3 sequence: CASSLRPTGGPSGYTF. The CDR3 DNA reads TGTGCCAGCAGCTTAAGGCCTACGGGAGGGCCCTCGGGCTACACCTTC.

V gene TRBV27 combines with J gene TRBJ2-4; no clear D. The CDR3 is 16 residues long. The germline V gene encodes CDR1 MNHEY and CDR2 SMNVEV (reference sequence). V lost 6 bases, J lost 1 base, and 16 bases lay in between. The CDR3 sequence: CASSPILLGAKNIQYF. The CDR3 DNA is TGTGCCAGCAGCCCAATTTTGTTGGGGGCCAAAAACATTCAGTACTTC.